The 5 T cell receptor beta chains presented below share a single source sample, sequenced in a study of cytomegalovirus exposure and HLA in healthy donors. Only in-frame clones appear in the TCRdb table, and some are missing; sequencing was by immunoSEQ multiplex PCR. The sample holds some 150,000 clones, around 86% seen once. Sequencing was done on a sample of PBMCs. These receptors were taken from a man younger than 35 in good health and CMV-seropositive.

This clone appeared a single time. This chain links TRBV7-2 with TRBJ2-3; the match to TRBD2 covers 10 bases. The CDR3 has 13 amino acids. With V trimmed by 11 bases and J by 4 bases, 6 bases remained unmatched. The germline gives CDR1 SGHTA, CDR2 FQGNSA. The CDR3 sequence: CAVRTSGADTQYF. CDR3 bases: TGTGCCGTACGGACTAGCGGAGCAGATACGCAGTATTTT.

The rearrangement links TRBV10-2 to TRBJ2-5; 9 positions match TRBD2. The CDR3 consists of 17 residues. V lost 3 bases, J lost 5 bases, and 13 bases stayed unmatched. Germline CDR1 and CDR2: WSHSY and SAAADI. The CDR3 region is CASSDPSWREGRETQYF. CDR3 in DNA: TGCGCCAGCAGTGACCCGTCCTGGCGGGAGGGCCGTGAGACCCAGTACTTC.

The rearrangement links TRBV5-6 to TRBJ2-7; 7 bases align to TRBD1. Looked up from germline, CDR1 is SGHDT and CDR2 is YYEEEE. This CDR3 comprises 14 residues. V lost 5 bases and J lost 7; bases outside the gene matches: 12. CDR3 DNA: TGTGCCAGCAGAACCCAAGGACAGGCGCGAGAGCAGTACTTC. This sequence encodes CASRTQGQAREQYF.

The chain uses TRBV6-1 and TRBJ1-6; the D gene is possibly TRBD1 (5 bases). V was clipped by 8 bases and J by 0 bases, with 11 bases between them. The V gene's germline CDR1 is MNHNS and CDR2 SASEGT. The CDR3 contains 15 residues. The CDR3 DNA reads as TGTGCCAGCTGCAGGGATTCCTCCTATAATTCACCCCTCCACTTT. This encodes CASCRDSSYNSPLHF.

CDR3 sequence reads: CASSSLSGDRHNEQFF. The CDR3 bases are TGTGCCAGCAGCTCCCTAAGCGGGGATCGCCACAATGAGCAGTTCTTC. This chain joins TRBV7-3 and TRBJ2-1; 7 bases line up with TRBD2. Germline CDR1 SGHTA, CDR2 FQGTGA. V lost 4 bases, J lost 5 bases, and 11 bases stayed unmatched. This CDR3 has 16 amino acids.